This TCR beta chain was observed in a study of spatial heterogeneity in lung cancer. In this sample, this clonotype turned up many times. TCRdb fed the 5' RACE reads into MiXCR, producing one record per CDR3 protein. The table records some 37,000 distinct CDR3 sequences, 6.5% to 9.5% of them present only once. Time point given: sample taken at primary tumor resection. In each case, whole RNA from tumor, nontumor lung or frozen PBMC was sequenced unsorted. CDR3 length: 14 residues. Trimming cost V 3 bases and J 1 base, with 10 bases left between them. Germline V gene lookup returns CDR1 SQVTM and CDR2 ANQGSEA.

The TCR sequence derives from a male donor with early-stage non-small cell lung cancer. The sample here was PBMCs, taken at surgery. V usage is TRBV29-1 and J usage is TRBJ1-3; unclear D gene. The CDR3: CSVEDSLSGNTIYF. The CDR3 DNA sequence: TGCAGCGTTGAGGACTCCTTGTCTGGAAACACCATATATTTT. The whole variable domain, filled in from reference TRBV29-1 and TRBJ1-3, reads SAVISQKPSRDICQRGTSLTIQCQVDSQVTMMFWYRQQPGQSLTLIATANQGSEATYESGFVIDKFPISRPNLTFSTLTVSNMSPEDSSIYLCSVEDSLSGNTIYFGEGSWLTVV.